This TCR beta chain was sequenced in a study of T cell responses to AZD1222 COVID-19 vaccine. The method was immunoSEQ multiplex PCR; TCRdb's version includes in-frame clones alone and lacks a portion of them. The sample carries approximately 170,000 clones, around nine tenths recorded once. Germline loops: CDR1 SQVTM, CDR2 ANQGSEA. Trimming pared 7 bases from V and 2 bases from J, leaving 12 bases between. CDR3 length: 13 residues. This sequence was found in an adult in good health. V is TRBV29-1 and J is TRBJ2-1, with D perhaps given as TRBD1 or TRBD2 (5 bases each). The material sequenced was peripheral blood, taken on day 0 of AZD1222 vaccination. CDR3 sequence: CSGHGTTYNEQFF. DNA of the CDR3: TGCAGCGGCCACGGGACCACCTACAATGAGCAGTTCTTC.